Below are 24 T cell receptor beta chains sequenced from a single sample in a study of cytomegalovirus exposure and HLA in healthy donors. 60 Vbeta and 13 Jbeta primers were used in PCR. Assay used: immunoSEQ multiplex PCR; TCRdb lists only in-frame clones, some missing. In all, the sample yields under 85,000 clones. Material for sequencing was PBMCs. The receptors were gathered from a boy aged 5-17 years in good health and CMV-seronegative.

The V call is TRBV19, the J call TRBJ2-1; a weak D match, TRBD1 (6 bases). Germline V gene data show CDR1 as LNHDA and CDR2 as SQIVND (reference sequence). V lost 5 bases to trimming and J lost 7 bases, with 18 bases between them. The CDR3 contains 15 residues. This CDR3 is CASSAGPQGTNEQFF. DNA for the CDR3: TGTGCCAGTAGTGCCGGCCCACAGGGTACGAATGAGCAGTTCTTC. Complete variable domain (other parts from reference TRBV19 and TRBJ2-1): DGGITQSPKYLFRKEGQNVTLSCEQNLNHDAMYWYRQDPGQGLRLIYYSQIVNDFQKGDIAEGYSVSREKKESFPLTVTSAQKNPTAFYLCASSAGPQGTNEQFFGPGTRLTVL.

The chain is built from TRBV7-2 and TRBJ1-5; D is perhaps TRBD1 (5 bases). The CDR3 contains 14 residues. With 2 bases removed from V and 2 bases from J, the gap between germline ends came to 7 bases. Germline loops: CDR1 SGHTA, CDR2 FQGNSA. The CDR3 nucleotides read TGTGCCAGCAGCTTAAAAGGGGGCAATCAGCCCCAGCATTTT. This translates into CASSLKGGNQPQHF.

The chain has TRBV19 and TRBJ1-5, with no clear D. CDR1 LNHDA and CDR2 SQIVND come from the germline V gene (reference sequence). Trimming pared 3 bases from V and 7 bases from J, leaving 13 bases between. The CDR3 contains 14 residues. The CDR3 DNA follows: TGTGCCAGTAGTATTCTTGACGGGTACCAGCCCCAGCATTTT. Translation: CASSILDGYQPQHF. The entire variable domain, with the rest obtained from reference TRBV19 and TRBJ1-5, is as follows: DGGITQSPKYLFRKEGQNVTLSCEQNLNHDAMYWYRQDPGQGLRLIYYSQIVNDFQKGDIAEGYSVSREKKESFPLTVTSAQKNPTAFYLCASSILDGYQPQHFGDGTRLSIL.

This chain connects TRBV4-2 to TRBJ2-1; the match to TRBD2 covers 9 bases. The V gene's germline CDR1 is LGHNA and CDR2 YNFKEQ. The CDR3 loop spans 16 amino acids. The V segment lost 8 bases and the J segment 3 bases; nucleotides outside the gene matches: 11. Here the CDR3 DNA reads TGTGCCAGCCGCCCCGGCGGGGGGGATTTCTACAATGAGCAGTTCTTC. This gives the protein CASRPGGGDFYNEQFF.

This chain joins TRBV27 and TRBJ2-1, with a weak D call TRBD1 (6 bases). Germline CDR1 MNHEY, CDR2 SMNVEV (reference sequence). Trimming took 5 bases from V and 5 from J, leaving 13 bases between them. The CDR3 totals 14 residues. The CDR3 reads CASSPRTENNEQFF. The CDR3 region has the DNA TGTGCCAGCAGTCCCCGGACAGAAAACAATGAGCAGTTCTTC.

The J gene is TRBJ1-2, the V gene TRBV4-1; D might be TRBD1 (6 bases). V gave up 1 base and J gave up 2 bases, with 14 bases separating them. The CDR3 is made up of 16 amino acids. Germline-derived CDR1 and CDR2 are MGHRA and YSYEKL. This CDR3 is CASSQARGGTNYGYTF. DNA for the CDR3: TGCGCCAGCAGCCAAGCTCGGGGGGGGACAAACTATGGCTACACCTTC.

The chain joins TRBV6-1 to TRBJ1-4, with D possibly matching TRBD1 (6 bases). V lost 4 bases and J 8 bases, leaving 14 bases between the germline ends. In germline, CDR1 is MNHNS, CDR2 SASEGT. The CDR3 consists of 14 residues. The CDR3 loop reads CASSVGRGSEKLFF. The CDR3 coding sequence is TGTGCCAGCAGTGTCGGCAGGGGTAGCGAAAAACTGTTTTTT.

The gene calls are TRBV18 and TRBJ1-1; 8 bases are a match to TRBD1. Unmatched junction bases numbered 1, after V lost 3 bases and J lost 4 bases. The germline CDR1 and CDR2 sequences are KGHSH and LQKENI. CDR3 size: 13 residues. DNA for the CDR3: TGTGCCAGCTCACCTACAGGGGGCACTGAAGCTTTCTTT. Its translation: CASSPTGGTEAFF.

The chain links TRBV27 to TRBJ2-3; 8 nucleotides match TRBD2. This CDR3 region has 13 residues. J lost 1 base, V lost 8 bases, and 2 bases had no gene match. Germline CDR1 and CDR2: MNHEY and SMNVEV (reference sequence). The CDR3 protein is CASLLAGTDTQYF. In DNA, the CDR3 is TGTGCCAGCCTACTAGCGGGCACAGATACGCAGTATTTT.

V usage is TRBV2 and J usage is TRBJ2-7, with TRBD1 identical over 9 bases. V dropped 5 bases and J dropped 4; count of bases not matched to a gene: 6. This CDR3 comprises 14 residues. Germline CDR1 reads SNHLY; CDR2 reads FYNNEI. CDR3 DNA: TGTGCCAGCAGTCCGGGACAGGGTTATTACGAGCAGTACTTC. It is translated as CASSPGQGYYEQYF.

CDR3 in DNA: TGCGCCAGCATGGTTGGGGCGACTGAACAAGAGACCCAGTACTTC. As protein: CASMVGATEQETQYF. The chain employs TRBV5-1 and TRBJ2-5; the D gene is possibly TRBD1 (5 bases). Germline V lookup: CDR1 SGHRS, CDR2 YFSETQ. The CDR3 spans 15 residues. V dropped 6 bases and J dropped 2 bases, with 17 bases sitting between them.

The chain has TRBV7-2 and TRBJ2-7; 8 nucleotides agree with TRBD1. V was clipped by 3 bases and J by 3 bases; unmatched bases: 10. CDR3 length: 16 amino acids. The germline CDR1 and CDR2 sequences are SGHTA and FQGNSA. The CDR3 DNA follows: TGTGCCAGCAGCTTGGGAAATACAGGGGGAGGCTACGAGCAGTACTTC. This codes for CASSLGNTGGGYEQYF.

J is TRBJ1-4 and V is TRBV4-3, with 7 bases matching TRBD1. The CDR3 length is 14 residues. The germline V gene encodes CDR1 LGHNA and CDR2 YSLEER. V dropped 1 base and J dropped 5; count of bases not matched to a gene: 1. The chain's CDR3 is CASSQGQGNEKLFF. The DNA for the CDR3 is TGCGCCAGCAGCCAAGGACAGGGAAATGAAAAACTGTTTTTT.

The genes are TRBV14 and TRBJ2-1; 10 nucleotides line up with TRBD2. Trimming cost V 2 bases and J 6 bases; bases outside gene matches: 1. The CDR3 loop spans 14 amino acids. CDR1 and CDR2 from the germline V gene are SGHDN and FVKESK. CDR3 protein: CASSQRTSGNEQFF. CDR3 bases: TGTGCCAGCAGCCAAAGGACTAGCGGCAATGAGCAGTTCTTC.

A remark on this clone: The same CDR3 also results from other DNA sequences found in this sample. The rearrangement uses TRBV7-9 and TRBJ2-3; D is perhaps TRBD1 (5 bases). V was trimmed by 5 bases and J by 4 bases, leaving 10 bases between them. The CDR3 has 13 amino acids. Germline CDR1 and CDR2: SEHNR and FQNEAQ (reference sequence). CDR3 residues: CASSPRGPDTQYF. DNA of the CDR3: TGTGCCAGCAGCCCTAGGGGTCCAGATACGCAGTATTTT. The full variable domain, completed using reference TRBV7-9 and TRBJ2-3, is DTGVSQNPRHKITKRGQNVTFRCDPISEHNRLYWYRQTLGQGPEFLTYFQNEAQLEKSRLLSDRFSAERPKGSFSTLEIQRTEQGDSAMYLCASSPRGPDTQYFGPGTRLTVL.

This rearrangement joins TRBV5-6 to TRBJ1-6, with TRBD1 matching 9 bases. CDR1 is SGHDT, CDR2 YYEEEE, per germline. CDR3 length: 14 amino acids. V trimming: 3 bases; J trimming: 9 bases; junction bases outside the gene matches: 4. CDR3 nucleotide sequence: TGTGCCAGCAGCTACAGGGGGCAAAGTTCACCCCTCCACTTT. Amino acids: CASSYRGQSSPLHF. The full variable domain, its missing parts supplied by reference TRBV5-6 and TRBJ1-6, is DAGVTQSPTHLIKTRGQQVTLRCSPKSGHDTVSWYQQALGQGPQFIFQYYEEEERQRGNFPDRFSGHQFPNYSSELNVNALLLGDSALYLCASSYRGQSSPLHFGNGTRLTVT.

The gene calls are TRBV6-5 and TRBJ2-7; the match to TRBD2 covers 10 bases. The germline V gene has CDR1 MNHEY and CDR2 SVGAGI. The trim removed 6 bases at V and 6 bases at J, leaving 8 bases unmatched. The CDR3 is made up of 14 amino acids. This CDR3 reads CASSIAGGDGEQYF. Written as DNA, the CDR3 is TGTGCCAGCAGCATAGCGGGAGGTGACGGCGAGCAGTACTTC.

The V gene is TRBV19, the J gene TRBJ2-1, with TRBD2 identical over 7 bases. This CDR3 contains 13 residues. CDR1 is LNHDA, CDR2 SQIVND, per germline (reference sequence). Germline trimming cut 10 bases from V and 5 bases from J; bases unmatched to any gene: 8. The CDR3 reads CATMQRDHNEQFF. CDR3 sequence (DNA): TGTGCCACCATGCAGCGGGACCACAATGAGCAGTTCTTC.

The V gene is TRBV2, the J gene TRBJ2-5; a weak D match, TRBD1 (5 bases). The CDR3 covers 13 residues. Looked up from germline, CDR1 is SNHLY and CDR2 is FYNNEI. V was cut by 7 bases and J by 2 bases, with 11 bases left in between. The CDR3 DNA sequence: TGTGCCAGCAACCTGGGGCAGCAAGAGACCCAGTACTTC. It yields the protein CASNLGQQETQYF.

The J gene is TRBJ2-5, the V gene TRBV5-6; 9 nucleotides agree with TRBD2. Germline lookup yields CDR1 SGHDT and CDR2 YYEEEE. This CDR3 is built from 15 residues. V shed 5 bases and J 4 bases; nucleotides not matched to a gene: 9. The CDR3 sequence: CASSSRLAGVETQYF. In DNA, the CDR3 is TGTGCCAGCAGTTCCAGATTAGCGGGAGTAGAGACCCAGTACTTC.

This chain links TRBV5-1 with TRBJ1-1; D gene uncertain. CDR1 SGHRS and CDR2 YFSETQ come from the germline V gene. The V and J ends lost 4 bases and 4 bases respectively, with 11 bases between them. The CDR3 extends over 13 amino acids. The CDR3 protein is CASSAYGVTEAFF. DNA for the CDR3: TGCGCCAGCAGCGCCTACGGGGTCACTGAAGCTTTCTTT.

For this clone: The same CDR3 also results from other DNA sequences found in this sample. This chain connects TRBV5-1 to TRBJ2-5; perhaps TRBD1 as D (6 bases). Germline lookup yields CDR1 SGHRS and CDR2 YFSETQ. The CDR3 consists of 15 residues. Trimming removed 2 bases from V and 3 bases from J, with 14 bases in between. The CDR3 nucleotides are TGCGCCAGCAGCTTAGGCACAGGGACGGAAGAGACCCAGTACTTC. Its translation: CASSLGTGTEETQYF.

This chain uses TRBV27 with TRBJ1-5; D remains unclear. CDR3 size: 14 residues. Trimming stripped 3 bases from V and 0 bases from J, with 6 bases between. CDR1 is MNHEY and CDR2 is SMNVEV in the germline V gene (reference sequence). In DNA form, the CDR3 reads TGTGCCAGCAGTTTTTCAGTTAGCAATCAGCCCCAGCATTTT. Amino acid sequence: CASSFSVSNQPQHF.

V and J are TRBV29-1 and TRBJ2-3, with TRBD2 matching 7 bases. V was pared by 7 bases and J by 2 bases, with 3 bases of the junction left unmatched. This CDR3 is built from 12 residues. CDR1 is SQVTM, CDR2 ANQGSEA, per germline. The CDR3 nucleotides read TGCAGCGCTGGGACTAACACAGATACGCAGTATTTT. Protein sequence: CSAGTNTDTQYF.